The 3 T cell receptor beta chains presented below share a single source sample, sequenced in a study of long-term antiretroviral therapy in people with HIV. Running of the v3.0 immunoSEQ assay took place at survey level. TCRdb's copy holds only in-frame clones and misses some; the assay was immunoSEQ multiplex PCR. The data hold around 43,000 clones, with about 94% observed a single time. The sample here was unsorted PBMCs, taken approximately 9.1 years after starting antiretroviral therapy. These receptors were obtained from a young man with HIV.

V is TRBV9 and J is TRBJ2-2; possible D gene TRBD2, 5 bases. The germline V gene has CDR1 SGDLS and CDR2 YYNGEE. There are 17 residues in the CDR3. Trimming removed 1 base at V and 8 bases at J, with 21 bases between. CDR3 sequence (DNA): TGTGCCAGCAGCGTAACGGGGAATACTTTTTATAGGGGGGAGCTGTTTTTT. Its translation: CASSVTGNTFYRGELFF.

The chain has TRBV19 and TRBJ1-6; D not certain. The CDR3 is made up of 13 amino acids. The V gene's germline CDR1 is LNHDA and CDR2 SQIVND (reference sequence). The ends were cut back, 10 bases at V and 4 bases at J, with 11 bases in the middle. CDR3 in amino acids: CATSDGYNSPLHF. CDR3 in DNA: TGTGCCACCTCGGACGGATATAATTCACCCCTCCACTTT.

The chain is built from TRBV7-2 and TRBJ1-1; D uncertain. Germline CDR1 and CDR2: SGHTA and FQGNSA. The CDR3 is 16 amino acids. Trimming left V 2 bases short and J 0 bases short, with 13 bases between. CDR3 bases: TGTGCCAGCAGCTTACTGCGAGGGATACTGAACACTGAAGCTTTCTTT. It yields the protein CASSLLRGILNTEAFF.